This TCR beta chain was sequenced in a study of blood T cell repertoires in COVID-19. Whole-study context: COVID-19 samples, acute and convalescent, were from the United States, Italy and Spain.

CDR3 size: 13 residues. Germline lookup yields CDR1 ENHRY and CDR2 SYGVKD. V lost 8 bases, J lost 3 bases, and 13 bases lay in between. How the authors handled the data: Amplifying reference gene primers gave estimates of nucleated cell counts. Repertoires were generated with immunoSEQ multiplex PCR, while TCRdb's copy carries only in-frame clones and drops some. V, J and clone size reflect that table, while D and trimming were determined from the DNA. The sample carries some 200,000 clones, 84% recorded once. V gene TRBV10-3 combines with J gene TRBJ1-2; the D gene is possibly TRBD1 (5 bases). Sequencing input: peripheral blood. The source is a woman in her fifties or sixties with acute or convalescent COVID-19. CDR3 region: CAIVSGSDYGYTF. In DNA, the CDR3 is TGTGCCATCGTATCAGGGTCGGACTATGGCTACACCTTC.